The subject of this entry is one T cell receptor (beta chain). Its antigen is still unknown. Trimming removed 6 bases at V and 3 bases at J, with 12 bases between. Germline CDR1 and CDR2: MNHEY and SMNVEV (reference sequence). This CDR3 has 14 amino acids. The assay was immunoSEQ multiplex PCR, and TCRdb's table has in-frame clones only and misses some. Of over 150,000 clones in the sample, about 93% were seen once. This sample is drawn from a study of T cell responses to AZD1222 COVID-19 vaccine. Broader study findings: Donors were mostly white British, more females; clonal diversity possibly underestimated. Among vaccine-associated CD4 TCRs, coverage spanned spike, with dominance at 160-218 and 743-854. Repertoire sampling was restricted to post-peak T cell response timepoints.

This TCR came from an adult who received the MenACWY meningococcal vaccine as a control. The sample consisted of peripheral blood, taken 28 days after the second dose of the MenACWY control vaccine. The chain combines TRBV27 with TRBJ1-5; tentative D call: TRBD1 (5 bases). CDR3 protein: CASRFIGDNQPQHF. The CDR3, as DNA: TGTGCCAGCAGGTTTATAGGGGACAATCAGCCCCAGCATTTT.